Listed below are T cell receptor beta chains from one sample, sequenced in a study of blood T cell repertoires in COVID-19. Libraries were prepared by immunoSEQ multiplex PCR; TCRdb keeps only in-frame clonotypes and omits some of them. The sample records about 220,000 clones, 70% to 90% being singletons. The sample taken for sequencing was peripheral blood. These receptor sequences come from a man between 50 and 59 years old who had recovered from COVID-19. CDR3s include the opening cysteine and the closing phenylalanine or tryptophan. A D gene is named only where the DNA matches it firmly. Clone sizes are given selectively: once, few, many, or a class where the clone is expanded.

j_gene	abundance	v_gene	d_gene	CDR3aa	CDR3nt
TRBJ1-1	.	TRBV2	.	CASSEMAGPTNTEAFF	TGTGCCAGCAGTGAGATGGCAGGCCCAACCAACACTGAAGCTTTCTTT
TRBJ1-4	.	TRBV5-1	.	CASSSTGRANEKLFF	TGCGCCAGCAGCTCGACAGGTAGAGCCAATGAAAAACTGTTTTTT
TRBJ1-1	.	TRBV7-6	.	CASSLVGSGGTEAFF	TGTGCCAGCAGCTTAGTTGGCAGCGGGGGCACTGAAGCTTTCTTT
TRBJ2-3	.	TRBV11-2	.	CASSPRADRVSSTDTQYF	TGTGCCAGCAGCCCCCGGGCCGACAGAGTCTCTAGCACAGATACGCAGTATTTT
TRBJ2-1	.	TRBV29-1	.	CSVEDRAGGRYNEQFF	TGCAGCGTTGAAGATAGGGCCGGGGGGCGCTACAATGAGCAGTTCTTC
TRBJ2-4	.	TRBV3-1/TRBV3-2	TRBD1	CASSQEGQVTLAKNIQYF	TGTGCCAGCAGCCAAGAGGGACAGGTTACTCTAGCCAAAAACATTCAGTACTTC
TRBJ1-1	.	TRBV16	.	CASSQLLNTEAFF	TGTGCCAGCAGCCAACTCCTCAACACTGAAGCTTTCTTT
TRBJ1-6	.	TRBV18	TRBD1	CASSRDRVNSPLHF	TGTGCCAGCTCACGGGACAGGGTTAATTCACCCCTCCACTTT
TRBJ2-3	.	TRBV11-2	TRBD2	CASSRSSGTSTDTQYF	TGTGCCAGCAGCCGCAGTAGCGGGACGAGCACAGATACGCAGTATTTT
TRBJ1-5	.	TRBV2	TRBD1	CASRAGQGYQPQHF	TGTGCCAGCAGGGCCGGACAGGGCTATCAGCCCCAGCATTTT
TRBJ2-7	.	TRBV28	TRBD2	CASSPHSGRIYEQYF	TGTGCCAGCAGTCCCCATAGCGGGAGGATCTACGAGCAGTACTTC
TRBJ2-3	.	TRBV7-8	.	CASSFGWGLQRTDTQYF	TGTGCCAGCAGCTTCGGTTGGGGACTCCAGCGCACAGATACGCAGTATTTT
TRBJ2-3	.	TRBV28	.	CASRTPSTDTQYF	TGTGCCAGCAGGACACCTAGCACAGATACGCAGTATTTT
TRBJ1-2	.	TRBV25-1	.	CASSEFPESYGYTF	TGTGCCAGCAGTGAATTTCCAGAAAGCTATGGCTACACCTTC
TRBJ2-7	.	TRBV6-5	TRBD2	CASRTSGGRYEQYF	TGTGCCAGCAGGACTAGCGGGGGCCGCTACGAGCAGTACTTC
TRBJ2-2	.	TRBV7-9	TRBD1	CASSLRGTGRTGELFF	TGTGCCAGCAGCTTAAGAGGGACAGGAAGGACCGGGGAGCTGTTTTTT
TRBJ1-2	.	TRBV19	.	CASSIMGAVRNYGYTF	TGTGCCAGTAGTATTATGGGGGCGGTACGCAACTATGGCTACACCTTC
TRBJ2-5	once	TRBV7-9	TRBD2	CASSKLAGEETQYF	TGTGCCAGCAGCAAGTTAGCGGGAGAGGAGACCCAGTACTTC
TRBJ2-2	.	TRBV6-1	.	CASSEVPGQNTGELFF	TGTGCCAGCAGTGAAGTTCCGGGACAGAACACCGGGGAGCTGTTTTTT
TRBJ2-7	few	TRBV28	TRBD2	CATNAGGQYRYEQYF	TGTGCCACCAATGCGGGAGGGCAATATCGATACGAGCAGTACTTC
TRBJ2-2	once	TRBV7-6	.	CASSQDAGELFF	TGTGCCAGCAGCCAGGATGCCGGGGAGCTGTTTTTT
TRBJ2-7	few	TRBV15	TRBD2	CATSRDRGSGDEQYF	TGTGCCACCAGCAGAGATCGGGGTAGCGGGGACGAGCAGTACTTC
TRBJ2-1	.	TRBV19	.	CASSSGAAGYNEQFF	TGTGCCAGTAGCTCCGGGGCCGCGGGGTACAATGAGCAGTTCTTC
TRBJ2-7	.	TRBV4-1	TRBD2	CASSQGRGNSYEQYF	TGCGCCAGCAGCCAAGGGCGGGGGAACTCCTACGAGCAGTACTTC
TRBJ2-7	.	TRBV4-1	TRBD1	CASSPDRGPTYEQYF	TGCGCCAGCAGCCCCGACAGGGGGCCTACCTACGAGCAGTACTTC
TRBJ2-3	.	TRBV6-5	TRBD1	CASSYSQGADTQYF	TGTGCCAGCAGTTACTCACAGGGGGCAGATACGCAGTATTTT
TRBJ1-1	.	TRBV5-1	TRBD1	CASSITGGLNTEAFF	TGCGCCAGCAGCATAACAGGGGGATTGAACACTGAAGCTTTCTTT
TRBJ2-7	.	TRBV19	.	CASSIGVRGTNEQYF	TGTGCCAGTAGTATCGGGGTTAGGGGGACAAACGAGCAGTACTTC
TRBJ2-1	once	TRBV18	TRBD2	CASSPLAGAFSYNEQFF	TGTGCCAGCTCACCTCTAGCGGGCGCCTTCTCCTACAATGAGCAGTTCTTC
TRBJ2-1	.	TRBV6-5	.	CASRSTPRSYNEQFF	TGTGCCAGCAGGTCGACACCCCGCTCCTACAATGAGCAGTTCTTC
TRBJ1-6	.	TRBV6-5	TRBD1	CASTPDRGLFSPLHF	TGTGCCAGCACTCCCGACAGGGGGCTTTTTTCACCCCTCCACTTT
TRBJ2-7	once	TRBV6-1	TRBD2	CASRRVAGGPHEQYF	TGTGCCAGCAGGAGGGTAGCGGGAGGGCCCCACGAGCAGTACTTC
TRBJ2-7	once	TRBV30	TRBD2	CAWTKPSSGRATYEQYF	TGTGCCTGGACCAAGCCCTCTAGCGGGAGGGCCACGTACGAGCAGTACTTC
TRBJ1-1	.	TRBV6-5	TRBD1	CASSMGQGRAFF	TGTGCCAGCAGTATGGGACAGGGTCGAGCTTTCTTT
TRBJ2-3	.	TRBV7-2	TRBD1	CASSLSFQGAPTDTQYF	TGTGCCAGCAGCTTATCATTTCAGGGGGCTCCGACAGATACGCAGTATTTT
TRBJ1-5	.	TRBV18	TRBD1	CASSSTGGGNQPQHF	TGTGCCAGCTCATCAACAGGGGGAGGTAATCAGCCCCAGCATTTT
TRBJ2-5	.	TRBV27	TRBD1	CASSHRDRGFETQYF	TGTGCCAGCAGTCACCGGGACAGGGGGTTTGAGACCCAGTACTTC